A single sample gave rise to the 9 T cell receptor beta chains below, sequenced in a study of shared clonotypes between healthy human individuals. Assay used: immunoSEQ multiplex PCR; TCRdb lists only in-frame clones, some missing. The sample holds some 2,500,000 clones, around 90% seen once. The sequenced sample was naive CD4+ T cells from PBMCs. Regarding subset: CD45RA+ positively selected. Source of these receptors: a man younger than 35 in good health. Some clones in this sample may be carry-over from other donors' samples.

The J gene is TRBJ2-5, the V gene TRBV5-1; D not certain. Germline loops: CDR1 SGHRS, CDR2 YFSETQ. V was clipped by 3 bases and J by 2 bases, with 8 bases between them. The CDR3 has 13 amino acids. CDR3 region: CASSSRRQETQYF. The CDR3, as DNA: TGCGCCAGCAGCTCCCGACGGCAAGAGACCCAGTACTTC.

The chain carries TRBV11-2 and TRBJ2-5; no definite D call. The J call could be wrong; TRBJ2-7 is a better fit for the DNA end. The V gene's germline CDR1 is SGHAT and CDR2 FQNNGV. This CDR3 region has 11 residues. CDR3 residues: CASTPSYEQYF. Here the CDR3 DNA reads TGTGCCAGCACCCCCTCCTACGAGCAGTACTTC.

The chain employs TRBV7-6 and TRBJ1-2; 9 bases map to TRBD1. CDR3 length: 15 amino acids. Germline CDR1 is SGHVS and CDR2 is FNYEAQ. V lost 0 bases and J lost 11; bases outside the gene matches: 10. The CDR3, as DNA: TGTGCCAGCAGCTTAGCCGGGACAGGGCTCCCTTCGTACACCTTC. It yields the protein CASSLAGTGLPSYTF.

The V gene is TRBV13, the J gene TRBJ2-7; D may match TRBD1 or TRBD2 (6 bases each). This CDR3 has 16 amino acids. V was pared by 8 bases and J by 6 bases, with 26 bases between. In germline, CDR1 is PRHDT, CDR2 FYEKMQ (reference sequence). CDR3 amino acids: CASQTGGPLTPVEQYF. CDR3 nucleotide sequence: TGTGCCAGCCAAACCGGGGGCCCATTGACCCCTGTCGAGCAGTACTTC.

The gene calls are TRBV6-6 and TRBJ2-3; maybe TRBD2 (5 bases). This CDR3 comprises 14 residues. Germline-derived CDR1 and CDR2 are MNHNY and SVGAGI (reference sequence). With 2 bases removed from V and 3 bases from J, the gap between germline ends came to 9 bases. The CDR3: CASSYRPGTDTQYF. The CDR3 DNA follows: TGTGCCAGCAGTTACCGCCCGGGAACAGATACGCAGTATTTT.

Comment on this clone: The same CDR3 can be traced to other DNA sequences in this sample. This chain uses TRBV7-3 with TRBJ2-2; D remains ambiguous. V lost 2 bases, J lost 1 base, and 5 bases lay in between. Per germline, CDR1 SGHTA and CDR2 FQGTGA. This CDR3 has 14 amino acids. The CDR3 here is CASSLGVNTGELFF. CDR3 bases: TGTGCCAGCAGCTTAGGAGTGAACACCGGGGAGCTGTTTTTT.

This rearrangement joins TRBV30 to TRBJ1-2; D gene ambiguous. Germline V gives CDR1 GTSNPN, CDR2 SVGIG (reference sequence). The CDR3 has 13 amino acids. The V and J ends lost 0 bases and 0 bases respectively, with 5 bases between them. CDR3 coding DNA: TGTGCCTGGAGTGTTATGGCTAACTATGGCTACACCTTC. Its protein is CAWSVMANYGYTF.

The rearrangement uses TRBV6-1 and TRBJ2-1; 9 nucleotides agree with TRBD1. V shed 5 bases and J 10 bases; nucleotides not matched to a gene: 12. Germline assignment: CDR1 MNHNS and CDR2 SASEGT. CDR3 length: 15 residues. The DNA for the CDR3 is TGTGCCAGCAGTCCCGGGACAGGGTTGTCGGAGGAGCAGTTCTTC. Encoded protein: CASSPGTGLSEEQFF.

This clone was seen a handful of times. The CDR3 here is CASSIRSGDGYTF. CDR3 in DNA: TGTGCCAGCAGCATTCGGTCGGGTGACGGCTACACCTTC. The chain links TRBV11-2 to TRBJ1-2; no reliable D call. The CDR3 extends over 13 amino acids. CDR1 SGHAT and CDR2 FQNNGV come from the germline V gene. Trimming stripped 5 bases from V and 8 bases from J, with 15 bases between.